The next 11 T cell receptor beta chains were all read from a single sample in a study of blood T cell repertoires in COVID-19. TCRdb's copy holds only in-frame clones and misses some; the assay was immunoSEQ multiplex PCR. Among some 100,000 clones, around 88% were seen once, and the ten largest hold roughly 25%. The source material was peripheral blood. The origin of the receptors is a human donor in a cohort sampled during active COVID-19.

CDR3 residues: CASSDAGVGNTIYF. The CDR3 DNA reads as TGTGCCAGCAGTGACGCGGGGGTCGGAAACACCATATATTTT. J is TRBJ1-3 and V is TRBV2; the D gene is possibly TRBD1 (5 bases). With 3 bases removed from V and 4 bases from J, the gap between germline ends came to 10 bases. This CDR3 contains 14 residues. Germline loops: CDR1 SNHLY, CDR2 FYNNEI.

The gene calls are TRBV29-1 and TRBJ2-5; TRBD2 matches at 8 bases. This CDR3 is 13 amino acids long. The V gene's germline CDR1 is SQVTM and CDR2 ANQGSEA. With 2 bases clipped from V and 4 bases from J, the junction kept 3 bases outside the gene matches. The CDR3 reads CSVERLAGETQYF. CDR3 DNA: TGCAGCGTTGAACGGCTAGCGGGAGAGACCCAGTACTTC.

This chain links TRBV21-1 with TRBJ2-5; TRBD2 is the table's D call, not checked against the DNA. TRBV21-1 represents a pseudogene. CDR3 size: 13 residues. In DNA form, the CDR3 reads TGTGCCAGCAGCAGAGCGGGGAGCGAGACCCAGTACTTC. It yields the protein CASSRAGSETQYF.

V and J are TRBV28 and TRBJ2-5; 7 bases line up with TRBD2. The length of the CDR3 is 16 residues. Germline CDR1 MDHEN, CDR2 SYDVKM. The J segment lost 5 bases and the V segment lost 5 bases, leaving 14 bases of the junction unmatched. The CDR3 protein is CASSRSSGLWWETQYF. CDR3 DNA sequence: TGTGCCAGCAGTCGGTCTAGCGGCCTGTGGTGGGAGACCCAGTACTTC.

The genes are TRBV28 and TRBJ1-6, with D possibly TRBD1 on 6 matching bases. V was clipped by 5 bases and J by 5 bases, with 19 bases between them. This CDR3 has 17 residues. From germline, CDR1 is MDHEN and CDR2 SYDVKM. CDR3 amino acids: CASSAAPAGDDNSPLHF. The CDR3 DNA is TGTGCCAGCAGTGCCGCCCCGGCAGGGGACGATAATTCACCCCTCCACTTT.

This chain joins TRBV4-3 and TRBJ1-1; the D gene is possibly TRBD1 (6 bases). The CDR3 sequence is 15 residues long. Germline CDR1 and CDR2: LGHNA and YSLEER. The V end lost 5 bases, the J end lost 2 bases, and 15 bases lay between the germline ends. The CDR3 DNA reads TGCGCCAGCAGCACGGGACAAAAAGTAAACACTGAAGCTTTCTTT. Protein sequence: CASSTGQKVNTEAFF.

This clone appeared once. As DNA, the CDR3 is TGTGCCCTGGCTCCGAGCGCTACACCCGGGGGTGAGCAGTTCTTC. Its translation is CALAPSATPGGEQFF. This sequence joins TRBV30 and TRBJ2-1; tentative D call: TRBD2 (6 bases). This CDR3 region has 15 residues. Trimming stripped 8 bases from V and 9 bases from J, with 26 bases between. The germline gives CDR1 GTSNPN, CDR2 SVGIG (reference sequence). Supplemented by reference TRBV30 and TRBJ2-1, the full variable domain reads SQTIHQWPATLVQPVGSPLSLECTVEGTSNPNLYWYRQAAGRGLQLLFYSVGIGQISSEVPQNLSASRPQDRQFILSSKKLLLSDSGFYLCALAPSATPGGEQFFGPGTRLTVL.

This clone was detected only once. The rearrangement joins TRBV9 to TRBJ2-3, with unresolved D. Germline V gene data show CDR1 as SGDLS and CDR2 as YYNGEE. The V gene lost 0 bases and the J gene lost 5 bases, with 7 bases spanning the gap. The CDR3 covers 13 residues. The CDR3 coding sequence is TGTGCCAGCAGCGTAGCGTGGCAAGATACGCAGTATTTT. It is translated as CASSVAWQDTQYF.

The CDR3 region is CASTGWVGELFF. CDR3 DNA sequence: TGTGCCAGTACAGGGTGGGTCGGGGAGCTGTTTTTT. This chain joins TRBV19 and TRBJ2-2; TRBD1 is a possible D gene (5 bases). Per the germline V gene, CDR1 is LNHDA and CDR2 is SQIVND (reference sequence). V was trimmed by 7 bases and J by 7 bases, leaving 10 bases between them. This CDR3 is built from 12 residues.

The V and J genes are TRBV29-1 and TRBJ2-7; TRBD2 might be the D (6 bases). V dropped 5 bases and J dropped 7 bases, with 15 bases sitting between them. CDR3 length equals 12 residues. Per germline, CDR1 SQVTM and CDR2 ANQGSEA. This chain's CDR3 is CSVRGITGEQYF. Written as DNA, the CDR3 is TGCAGCGTTCGGGGGATCACAGGAGAGCAGTACTTC.

This chain uses TRBV1 with TRBJ2-7; the DNA was not compared with TRBD2, the D call given in the table. TRBV1 represents a pseudogene. The CDR3 spans 17 residues. The CDR3 DNA sequence: TGCACCAGCAGCCAATTCCTAGCGGGAGAGATAGCTGGGGAGCAGTACTTC. Translating it yields CTSSQFLAGEIAGEQYF.